Sequencing of this T cell receptor (beta chain) was carried out in a study of memory CD4+ T cells and cytomegalovirus serostatus. For the study at large: This sample comes from healthy Belgian adults, eight to ten CMV seropositive, approximately 25 seronegative.

In the source study's methods: Out-of-frame sequences were removed, leaving a few million distinct TCRbeta sequences. Repertoires were generated with immunoSEQ multiplex PCR, while TCRdb's copy carries only in-frame clones and drops some. V and J calls and clone size follow that table, whereas D and trimming were derived from the DNA. The sample lists roughly 86,000 clones, 75% to 90% seen once, with around 3.6% in the top ten. The germline gives CDR1 MDHEN, CDR2 SYDVKM. CDR3 size: 13 residues. The V gene lost 2 bases and the J gene lost 4 bases, with 5 bases spanning the gap. In regard to this clone: Antigen specificity is unknown.

The sort gate was single viable CD3+CD4+CD8-CD45RO+ cells for memory CD4+ T cells. General study points: Of roughly 180 reported CMV TCRbeta sequences, 65 to 85 were found in memory CD4+ repertoires. CMV serostatus prediction reached median AUC about 0.95, or 0.9 with US-trained model.

The V and J genes are TRBV28 and TRBJ2-2; no clear D gene. The sequencing input was memory CD4+ T cells from blood. The sequence was collected from an adult in good health and CMV-seropositive. The CDR3 DNA follows: TGTGCCAGCAGTTTAGTGTCCACCGGGGAGCTGTTTTTT. Protein: CASSLVSTGELFF.